The 16 T cell receptor beta chains below come from one sample, sequenced in a study of blood T cell repertoires in COVID-19. Profiling relied on immunoSEQ multiplex PCR, and the TCRdb table lists in-frame clones only, not all of them. The profile shows approximately 200,000 clones, over 80% of them singletons. The source material was PBMCs or T cells enriched from blood (not recorded which). The origin of the receptors is a man aged 18 to 35 with acute COVID-19.

The CDR3 DNA reads as TGTGCCAGCAGTTACTCGACAGCGAGGCCATCCTACGAGCAGTACTTC. Translating it yields CASSYSTARPSYEQYF. This chain uses TRBV6-5 with TRBJ2-7, with D maybe TRBD1 (5 bases). Germline CDR1 reads MNHEY; CDR2 reads SVGAGI. The CDR3 totals 16 residues. Trimming stripped 0 bases from V and 1 base from J, with 13 bases between.

CDR3 DNA: TGTGCCAGCAGCTTAGAACGACAGGGGGCGGGCGGGGAGCTGTTTTTT. Residues: CASSLERQGAGGELFF. The rearrangement joins TRBV11-2 to TRBJ2-2; 10 bases line up with TRBD1. Trimming removed 0 bases from V and 7 bases from J; junction bases left unmatched: 5. The CDR3 totals 16 residues. CDR1 and CDR2 from the germline V gene are SGHAT and FQNNGV.

The CDR3 loop reads CASSLVHNSNQPQHF. CDR3 DNA sequence: TGTGCCAGCAGCTTAGTACACAATAGCAATCAGCCCCAGCATTTT. This chain joins TRBV7-8 and TRBJ1-5, with D uncertain. Trimming left V 1 base short and J 0 bases short, with 7 bases between. The length of the CDR3 is 15 residues. Germline assignment: CDR1 SGHVS and CDR2 FQNEAQ.

The J gene is TRBJ1-3, the V gene TRBV28, with D tentatively TRBD1 (5 bases). V was shortened by 5 bases and J by 0 bases, with 26 bases between the two germline ends. CDR1 is MDHEN and CDR2 is SYDVKM in the germline V gene. The CDR3 is 20 residues long. The chain's CDR3 is CASSPPVGSGERPSGNTIYF. DNA for the CDR3: TGTGCCAGCAGTCCGCCCGTGGGTTCGGGGGAGAGACCCTCTGGAAACACCATATATTTT.

V and J are TRBV28 and TRBJ1-1; no firm D call. CDR3 length: 13 amino acids. Germline V CDR1 and CDR2: MDHEN, SYDVKM. V lost 6 bases and J 1 base, leaving 9 bases between the germline ends. As DNA, the CDR3 is TGTGCCAGCAGCAACGCAGAGAACACTGAAGCTTTCTTT. Residues: CASSNAENTEAFF.

This chain connects TRBV19 to TRBJ2-7; 10 bases agree with TRBD2. Germline V gene sequence: CDR1 LNHDA, CDR2 SQIVND (reference sequence). The V and J ends lost 3 bases and 5 bases, in that order; junction bases with no gene match: 13. The CDR3 spans 17 residues. The CDR3 protein is CASSINGLAGAFDEQYF. The CDR3 DNA sequence: TGTGCCAGTAGTATTAACGGGCTAGCGGGAGCGTTTGACGAGCAGTACTTC.

The V gene is TRBV18, the J gene TRBJ1-2; TRBD1 matches 9 bases. The CDR3 runs to 14 residues. The junction had 4 bases not matched to a gene; V was cut back by 0 bases and J by 8 bases. Germline V gene sequence: CDR1 KGHSH, CDR2 LQKENI. The CDR3 bases are TGTGCCAGCTCACCACCCGGGACAGGGAGGGGCTACACCTTC. It translates to CASSPPGTGRGYTF.

This rearrangement joins TRBV6-2 or TRBV6-3 to TRBJ1-2; 8 bases agree with TRBD1. The CDR3 is 14 amino acids. Germline lookup yields CDR1 MNHEY and CDR2 SVGEGT. With 5 bases clipped from V and 3 bases from J, the junction kept 5 bases outside the gene matches. CDR3 in DNA: TGTGCCAGCAGTCCCGGGACAGGATACTATGGCTACACCTTC. This sequence encodes CASSPGTGYYGYTF.

The CDR3 protein is CASRDSYNSPLHF. Written as DNA, the CDR3 is TGTGCCAGCCGGGACAGCTATAATTCACCCCTCCACTTT. V is TRBV18 and J is TRBJ1-6; 7 bases line up with TRBD1. The germline CDR1 and CDR2 sequences are KGHSH and LQKENI. With 8 bases clipped from V and 3 bases from J, the junction kept 1 base outside the gene matches. The CDR3 sequence is 13 residues long.

V gene TRBV19 combines with J gene TRBJ2-5, with TRBD2 matching over 7 bases. CDR1 LNHDA and CDR2 SQIVND come from the germline V gene (reference sequence). Trimming cost V 3 bases and J 4 bases; bases outside gene matches: 2. The CDR3 spans 13 residues. This CDR3 is CASSMGGRETQYF. In DNA, the CDR3 is TGTGCCAGTAGTATGGGGGGGAGAGAGACCCAGTACTTC.

This clone was seen only once. The chain employs TRBV2 and TRBJ2-1; 7 bases are a match to TRBD1. V lost 4 bases and J lost 0; bases outside the gene matches: 6. CDR1 is SNHLY, CDR2 FYNNEI, per germline. The CDR3 loop spans 16 amino acids. The CDR3 loop reads CASSGRDSRSYNEQFF. CDR3 coding DNA: TGTGCCAGCAGTGGAAGGGACAGCCGCTCCTACAATGAGCAGTTCTTC.

The chain is built from TRBV4-3 and TRBJ1-4, with D possibly matching TRBD1 (5 bases). The V gene lost 0 bases and the J gene lost 7 bases, with 15 bases spanning the gap. The CDR3 has 16 amino acids. In germline, CDR1 is LGHNA, CDR2 YSLEER. The CDR3 region has the DNA TGCGCCAGCAGCCAAGATCGGGGGAGAGGAGTTGAAAAACTGTTTTTT. Translating gives CASSQDRGRGVEKLFF.

This rearrangement joins TRBV27 to TRBJ2-1, with D possibly TRBD2 on 5 matching bases. Trimming shortened V by 0 bases and J by 8 bases, and 8 bases separated the two germline ends. Germline V gene lookup returns CDR1 MNHEY and CDR2 SMNVEV (reference sequence). This CDR3 comprises 13 residues. The CDR3 region is CASSLSRRDEQFF. The CDR3 DNA sequence: TGTGCCAGCAGTTTATCTAGGCGGGATGAGCAGTTCTTC.

In regard to this clone: At one end the junction does not follow the germline gene, possibly because of a read error. The chain recombines TRBV7-9 with TRBJ2-1; 7 bases are a match to TRBD2. CDR1 is SEHNR and CDR2 is FQNEAQ in the germline V gene (reference sequence). The CDR3 runs 12 residues. DNA for the CDR3: TGTGCCAGCAGCCTAGCGGAGAATGAGCAGTTCTTC. Amino acids: CASSLAENEQFF.

The chain joins TRBV11-3 to TRBJ2-3; 8 bases align to TRBD2. The CDR3 is 16 residues long. Per germline, CDR1 SGHNT and CDR2 YENEEA. Losses at the gene ends were 4 bases for V and 4 bases for J; bases not matched to a gene: 10. DNA for the CDR3: TGTGCCAGCAGCTACCTAGCGGGCCTAGGGGCAGATACGCAGTATTTT. Its protein is CASSYLAGLGADTQYF.

V usage is TRBV13 and J usage is TRBJ2-7, with TRBD1 identical over 8 bases. The CDR3 contains 15 residues. V lost 5 bases to trimming and J lost 6 bases; unmatched junction nucleotides: 12. Germline V CDR1 and CDR2: PRHDT, FYEKMQ (reference sequence). The CDR3 sequence: CASSLGTGRGPEQYF. Written as DNA, the CDR3 is TGTGCCAGCAGCCTCGGGACAGGTCGAGGTCCCGAGCAGTACTTC.